The 3 T cell receptor beta chains presented below share a single source sample, sequenced in a study of response to subunit inactivated influenza vaccine. TCRdb re-derived calls from the RT-PCR reads in MiXCR, one entry per CDR3 protein. The sample consists of around 530,000 distinct CDR3 sequences, more than 15% of them appearing once. The specimen comprised CD4+ T cells sorted from PBMCs, sampled roughly 24 months after vaccination. These receptors came from a man aged 50 to 75 who received an inactivated influenza vaccine.

The chain carries TRBV20-1 and TRBJ2-1; 13 bases map to TRBD2. The CDR3 has 14 residues. Germline V gene data show CDR1 as DFQATT and CDR2 as SNEGSKA (reference sequence). Germline trimming cut 5 bases from V and 5 bases from J; bases unmatched to any gene: 3. The CDR3 DNA sequence: TGCAGTGCTCCAGGACTAGCGGGGGACAATGAGCAGTTCTTC. Translating gives CSAPGLAGDNEQFF.

Of note for this clonotype: One end of the junction is discordant with germline, which a read error may explain. This rearrangement joins TRBV5-1 to TRBJ2-1; D gene ambiguous. Germline CDR1 SGHRS, CDR2 YFSETQ. There are 13 residues in the CDR3. CDR3 residues: CASSLEGYNGQFF. The CDR3 region has the DNA TGCGCCAGCAGCTTGGAGGGCTACAATGGGCAGTTCTTC.

On this clonotype itself: One end of the junction varies from germline; a read error may be responsible. The chain has TRBV7-7 and TRBJ2-1, with 13 bases fitting TRBD2. The CDR3 sequence is 15 residues long. Germline V gives CDR1 SSHAT, CDR2 FNYEAQ (reference sequence). The CDR3 region is CASSAGTSGANEQFF. In nucleotides, the CDR3 is TGTGCTAGCAGCGCCGGGACTAGCGGGGCCAATGAGCAGTTCTTC. The entire variable domain, with the rest obtained from reference TRBV7-7 and TRBJ2-1, is as follows: GAGVSQSPRYKVTKRGQDVTLRCDPISSHATLYWYQQALGQGPEFLTYFNYEAQPDKSGLPSDRFSAERPEGSISTLTIQRTEQRDSAMYRCASSAGTSGANEQFFGPGTRLTVL.